Listed here are 22 T cell receptor beta chains from one sample, sequenced in a study of metastatic and nonmetastatic thyroid tumors (dated by TCRdb to 2018 to 2021). Before undergoing thyroid surgery, none of the patients had been given any kind of treatment. Libraries came from PCR. TCRdb lists the instrument as Illumina HiSeq 4000. TCRdb passed the public sequencing reads through fastp at Q25 and MiXCR, retaining productive beta sequences. The sample data list 15,000 to 25,000 clones, and 35% to 40% of these were observed just once. Of the sample, about a quarter is held by the ten largest clones. Sequenced sample: tumor tissue. The receptor set was obtained from a female donor with papillary thyroid cancer or a benign thyroid nodule (not recorded which). Some clones in this sample may be carry-over from other donors' samples.

The chain recombines TRBV10-1 with TRBJ1-2; the match to TRBD1 covers 7 bases. J was trimmed by 3 bases and V by 0 bases; bases with no gene match: 10. The CDR3 extends over 17 amino acids. Germline V gene sequence: CDR1 WNHNN, CDR2 SYGVQD (reference sequence). In DNA form, the CDR3 reads TGCGCCAGCAGTGAGTCTTGGGACAGACCGAATGACTATGGCTACACCTTC. Translated: CASSESWDRPNDYGYTF.

The chain has TRBV29-1 and TRBJ2-2, with 9 nucleotides matching TRBD1. The V segment lost 7 bases and the J segment 2 bases; nucleotides outside the gene matches: 5. The CDR3 is 14 amino acids. Germline V gives CDR1 SQVTM, CDR2 ANQGSEA. CDR3 in amino acids: CSANRGQNTGELFF. DNA of the CDR3: TGCAGCGCCAACAGGGGGCAAAACACCGGGGAGCTGTTTTTT.

Only a few counts were recorded for this clone. This sequence joins TRBV12-3 or TRBV12-4 and TRBJ2-1; TRBD1 agrees at 9 bases. The J segment lost 4 bases and the V segment lost 7 bases, leaving 5 bases of the junction unmatched. CDR3 length: 14 amino acids. CDR3 nucleotide sequence: TGTGCCAGCACTCCCGGGACAGGGTACAATGAGCAGTTCTTC. Translation: CASTPGTGYNEQFF.

A single count supports this clone. The V gene is TRBV5-1, the J gene TRBJ1-2; the match to TRBD1 covers 8 bases. Germline V CDR1 and CDR2: SGHRS, YFSETQ. The junction had 10 bases not matched to a gene; V was cut back by 1 base and J by 5 bases. CDR3 size: 16 residues. In DNA form, the CDR3 reads TGCGCCAGCAGCTTGTGGGGGGGACAGGACACATATGGCTACACCTTC. It translates to CASSLWGGQDTYGYTF.

Here the CDR3 reads CATSTGVVEPQHF. The CDR3 DNA follows: TGTGCCACCTCGACAGGGGTTGTAGAGCCCCAGCATTTT. This sequence joins TRBV27 and TRBJ1-5; 8 bases map to TRBD1. The CDR3 sequence is 13 residues long. The germline CDR1 and CDR2 sequences are MNHEY and SMNVEV (reference sequence). V lost 10 bases, J lost 8 bases, and 10 bases stayed unmatched.

The DNA of the CDR3 is TGTGCCAGTAGTAGGAAGGTCTCCGGGACAGGGAACTACAATGAGCAGTTCTTC. This encodes CASSRKVSGTGNYNEQFF. The chain uses TRBV19 and TRBJ2-1; 9 nucleotides align to TRBD1. Germline V gene sequence: CDR1 LNHDA, CDR2 SQIVND (reference sequence). V gave up 4 bases and J gave up 3 bases; unmatched junction bases: 13. This CDR3 has 18 amino acids.

The chain carries TRBV10-2 and TRBJ1-5; TRBD1 agrees at 11 bases. Losses at the gene ends were 0 bases for V and 5 bases for J; bases not matched to a gene: 3. CDR3 size: 16 residues. Germline CDR1 reads WSHSY; CDR2 reads SAAADI. The DNA for the CDR3 is TGCGCCAGCAGTGAGTCGGACAGGGGGCCAGATCAGCCCCAGCATTTT. Amino acid sequence: CASSESDRGPDQPQHF.

This clone was counted between two and nine times. The chain recombines TRBV6-6 with TRBJ1-2; tentatively, D is TRBD1 (6 bases). Germline assignment: CDR1 MNHNY and CDR2 SVGAGI (reference sequence). This CDR3 has 13 amino acids. The V gene lost 4 bases and the J gene lost 6 bases, with 12 bases spanning the gap. CDR3 residues: CASSSRTADGYTF. The CDR3, as DNA: TGTGCCAGCAGTTCTCGGACAGCCGATGGCTACACCTTC.

The V call is TRBV19, the J call TRBJ2-1; 7 bases match TRBD2. The CDR3 is 13 residues long. Germline trimming cut 5 bases from V and 12 bases from J; bases unmatched to any gene: 10. Germline lookup yields CDR1 LNHDA and CDR2 SQIVND (reference sequence). CDR3 sequence (DNA): TGTGCCAGTAGTCTAACTAGCGCCAGAGGGCAGTTCTTC. Residues: CASSLTSARGQFF.

The chain employs TRBV10-3 and TRBJ2-7, with 11 nucleotides matching TRBD2. V shed 11 bases, J shed 0 bases, and the junction held 12 bases outside the gene matches. CDR3 length equals 16 residues. Germline V CDR1 and CDR2: ENHRY, SYGVKD. This chain's CDR3 is CAVTPGLAVSSYEQYF. CDR3 nucleotide sequence: TGTGCCGTCACCCCGGGACTAGCGGTTAGCTCCTACGAGCAGTACTTC.

The chain combines TRBV11-2 with TRBJ2-1; 12 bases align to TRBD2. The CDR3 is 15 residues long. Losses at the gene ends were 3 bases for V and 5 bases for J; bases not matched to a gene: 2. The germline V gene has CDR1 SGHAT and CDR2 FQNNGV. As DNA, the CDR3 is TGTGCCAGCAGCTTCGGACTAGCGGGGAACAATGAGCAGTTCTTC. Protein: CASSFGLAGNNEQFF.

The chain joins TRBV11-1 to TRBJ2-3, with D uncertain. The CDR3 extends over 17 amino acids. Deletions cut 5 bases from V and 7 bases from J, with 25 bases between. Germline CDR1 is SGHAT and CDR2 is FQDESV (reference sequence). CDR3 sequence (DNA): TGTGCCAGCAGCCTTGGTGTGGCGGCTCCTATGATAAATACGCAGTATTTT. Translated, it gives CASSLGVAAPMINTQYF.

This chain joins TRBV6-1 and TRBJ2-7, with 10 bases identical to TRBD2. The CDR3 spans 16 residues. The trim removed 3 bases at V and 3 bases at J, leaving 8 bases unmatched. Germline CDR1 MNHNS, CDR2 SASEGT. This CDR3 is CASSELGTSVLYEQYF. In DNA, the CDR3 is TGTGCCAGCAGTGAGCTCGGGACTAGCGTCCTCTACGAGCAGTACTTC.

This clone turned up a few times. For the CDR3, the DNA is TGTGCCAGCAGTCCCCCCCTGGGGAACACTGAAGCTTTCTTT. This gives the protein CASSPPLGNTEAFF. This chain links TRBV12-3 or TRBV12-4 with TRBJ1-1; D not resolved. The V end was cut by 5 bases, the J end by 1 base, with 11 bases between. The CDR3 consists of 14 residues.

This clone occurred a few times. CDR3 in DNA: TGTGCCAGCAGCTCCTCCCCCCGCGGGGGGGCAAACGAGCAGTACTTC. Its protein product is CASSSSPRGGANEQYF. The chain couples TRBV11-2 to TRBJ2-7; 9 positions agree with TRBD2. Per the germline V gene, CDR1 is SGHAT and CDR2 is FQNNGV. There are 16 residues in the CDR3. Trimming took 4 bases from V and 5 from J; bases not matched to a gene: 12.

The genes are TRBV4-3 and TRBJ2-7; D ambiguous. Germline V gene lookup returns CDR1 LGHNA and CDR2 YSLEER. Trimming shortened V by 1 base and J by 0 bases, and 10 bases separated the two germline ends. The CDR3 length is 15 residues. The CDR3 reads CASSQGTTYSYEQYF. CDR3 sequence (DNA): TGCGCCAGCAGCCAAGGAACCACTTACTCCTACGAGCAGTACTTC.

This chain joins TRBV11-2 and TRBJ2-7; D may be TRBD2 (5 bases). The CDR3 contains 14 residues. V lost 5 bases and J lost 3, with 14 bases in between. Per germline, CDR1 SGHAT and CDR2 FQNNGV. In DNA, the CDR3 is TGTGCCAGCAGCCCGGGCCTGGGAGACTACGAGCAGTACTTC. Translation gives CASSPGLGDYEQYF.

This clone was seen a few times. The chain links TRBV28 to TRBJ2-5, with TRBD1 as a possible D gene (6 bases). Germline V CDR1 and CDR2: MDHEN, SYDVKM. The CDR3 has 14 residues. Trimming removed 6 bases from V and 5 bases from J, with 16 bases in between. The CDR3 reads CASSYSAGAETQYF. CDR3 bases: TGTGCCAGCAGCTACTCCGCAGGGGCCGAGACCCAGTACTTC.

The chain has TRBV6-6 and TRBJ1-1, with a weak D call TRBD1 (5 bases). From germline, CDR1 is MNHNY and CDR2 SVGAGI (reference sequence). The CDR3 consists of 13 residues. V dropped 2 bases and J dropped 4 bases, with 8 bases sitting between them. The CDR3 coding sequence is TGTGCCAGCAGTTACAGGGGCCCCACTGAAGCTTTCTTT. This codes for CASSYRGPTEAFF.

This clone was observed a handful of times. V gene TRBV6-5 combines with J gene TRBJ2-5, with 10 bases aligning to TRBD2. The ends lost 2 bases at V and 2 bases at J; junction bases unmatched: 8. The CDR3 runs 17 residues. Germline CDR1 is MNHEY and CDR2 is SVGAGI. CDR3 bases: TGTGCCAGCAGTTACACCAGAGCGGGGGGGGTGCAAGAGACCCAGTACTTC. It codes for CASSYTRAGGVQETQYF.

This rearrangement joins TRBV4-1 to TRBJ2-2; the match to TRBD2 covers 12 bases. Germline V lookup: CDR1 MGHRA, CDR2 YSYEKL. The CDR3 is 15 residues long. The V gene end was trimmed by 6 bases and the J gene end by 5 bases; junction bases not matched to a gene: 4. CDR3: CASRRLAGATGELFF. The CDR3 coding sequence is TGCGCCAGCAGACGACTAGCGGGAGCTACCGGGGAGCTGTTTTTT.

There are a few counts of this clone. This sequence joins TRBV28 and TRBJ1-5; perhaps TRBD1 as D (6 bases). The CDR3 contains 17 residues. Germline loops: CDR1 MDHEN, CDR2 SYDVKM. Trimming stripped 5 bases from V and 0 bases from J, with 17 bases between. The CDR3 DNA follows: TGTGCCAGCAGTACAACAGGGATGGGCTTTAGCAATCAGCCCCAGCATTTT. Its translation: CASSTTGMGFSNQPQHF. Based on the CDR3 plus reference TRBV28 and TRBJ1-5, the full variable domain is DVKVTQSSRYLVKRTGEKVFLECVQDMDHENMFWYRQDPGLGLRLIYFSYDVKMKEKGDIPEGYSVSREKKERFSLILESASTNQTSMYLCASSTTGMGFSNQPQHFGDGTRLSIL.